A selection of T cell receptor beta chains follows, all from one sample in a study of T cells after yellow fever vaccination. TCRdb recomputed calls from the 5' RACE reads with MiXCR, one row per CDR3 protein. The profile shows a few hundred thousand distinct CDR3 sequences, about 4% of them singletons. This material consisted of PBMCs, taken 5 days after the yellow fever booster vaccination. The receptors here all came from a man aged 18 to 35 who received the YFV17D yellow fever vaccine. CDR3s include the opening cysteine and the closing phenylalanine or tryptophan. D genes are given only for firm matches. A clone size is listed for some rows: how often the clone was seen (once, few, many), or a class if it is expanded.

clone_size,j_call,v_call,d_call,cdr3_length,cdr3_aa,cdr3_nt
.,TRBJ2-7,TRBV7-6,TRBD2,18,CASSLKGLAGGLVGEQYF,TGTGCCAGCAGCTTAAAGGGACTAGCGGGGGGCCTGGTGGGAGAGCAGTACTTC
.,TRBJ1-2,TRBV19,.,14,CASIAKMDLRGYTF,TGTGCCAGTATAGCTAAGATGGATCTTCGTGGCTACACCTTC
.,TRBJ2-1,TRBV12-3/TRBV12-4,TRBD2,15,CASSPYAGGRNEQFF,TGTGCCAGCAGTCCCTACGCGGGGGGTCGCAATGAGCAGTTCTTC
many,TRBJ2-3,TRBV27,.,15,CASSTEQGPSDTQYF,TGTGCCAGCAGTACGGAACAGGGCCCATCGGATACGCAGTATTTT
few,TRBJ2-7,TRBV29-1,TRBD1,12,CSVGQGGYEQYF,TGCAGCGTAGGACAGGGTGGTTACGAGCAGTACTTC
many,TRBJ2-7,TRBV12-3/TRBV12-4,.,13,CASSVSGMYEQYF,TGTGCCAGCAGTGTTTCGGGGATGTACGAGCAGTACTTC
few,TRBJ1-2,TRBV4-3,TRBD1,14,CASSQPGQVGGYTF,TGCGCCAGCAGCCAACCAGGACAGGTCGGTGGCTACACCTTC
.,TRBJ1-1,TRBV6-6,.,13,CASSYSIAETCPF,TGTGCCAGCAGTTACTCGATTGCAGAAACCTGCCCTTTT
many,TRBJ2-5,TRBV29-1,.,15,CSVEVDMGVGETQYF,TGCAGCGTTGAAGTCGACATGGGGGTAGGGGAGACCCAGTACTTC
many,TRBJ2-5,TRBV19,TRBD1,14,CASRAGQGYETQYF,TGTGCCAGTAGAGCGGGACAGGGGTATGAGACCCAGTACTTC
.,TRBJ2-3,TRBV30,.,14,CAWSPKGPENTQYF,TGTGCCTGGAGTCCTAAGGGCCCTGAAAATACGCAGTATTTT
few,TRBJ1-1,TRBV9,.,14,CASSVRPYSAEAFF,TGTGCCAGCAGCGTCCGCCCTTATTCTGCTGAAGCTTTCTTT
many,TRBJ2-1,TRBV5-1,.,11,CASREANEQFF,TGCGCCAGCAGGGAAGCCAATGAGCAGTTCTTC
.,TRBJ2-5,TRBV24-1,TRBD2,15,CATSDSGGASETQYF,TGTGCCACCAGTGACAGCGGGGGGGCCAGCGAGACCCAGTACTTC
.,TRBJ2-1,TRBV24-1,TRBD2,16,CATSDSIRGDDNEQFF,TGTGCCACCAGTGACTCCATTCGGGGGGATGACAATGAGCAGTTCTTC
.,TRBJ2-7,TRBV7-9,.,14,CASSQGRVRNEQYF,TGTGCCAGCAGCCAGGGTCGGGTACGGAACGAGCAGTACTTC
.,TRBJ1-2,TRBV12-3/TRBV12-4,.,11,CASRKGWGYTF,TGTGCCAGCAGGAAGGGCTGGGGCTACACCTTC
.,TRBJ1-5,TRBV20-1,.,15,CSARPSGTYNQPQHF,TGCAGTGCTCGCCCTTCAGGGACCTACAATCAGCCCCAGCATTTT
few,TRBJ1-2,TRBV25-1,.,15,CASSELEGLDYGYTF,TGTGCCAGCAGTGAATTGGAAGGGTTGGACTATGGCTACACCTTC
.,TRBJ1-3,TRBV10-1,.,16,CASSSTGTSSGNTIYF,TGCGCCAGCTCCTCGACAGGAACAAGCTCTGGAAACACCATATATTTT
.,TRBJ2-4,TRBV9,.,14,CASSALDPKNIQYF,TGTGCCAGCAGCGCGCTCGATCCTAAAAACATTCAGTACTTC
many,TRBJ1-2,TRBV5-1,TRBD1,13,CASSHDRVRGYTF,TGCGCCAGCAGCCATGACAGGGTGCGAGGCTACACCTTC
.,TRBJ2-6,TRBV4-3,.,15,CASSQDRTGANVLTF,TGCGCCAGCAGCCAAGACAGAACTGGGGCCAACGTCCTGACTTTC
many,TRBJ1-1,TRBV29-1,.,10,CSGMDTEAFF,TGCAGCGGGATGGACACTGAAGCTTTCTTT
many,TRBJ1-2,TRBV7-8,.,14,CASSLDSGNYGYTF,TGTGCCAGCAGCTTAGATTCAGGGAACTATGGCTACACCTTC
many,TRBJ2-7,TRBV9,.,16,CASSSSPGTRTYEQYF,TGTGCCAGCAGCAGCTCCCCGGGTACACGCACCTACGAGCAGTACTTC
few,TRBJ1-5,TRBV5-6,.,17,CASSLARIRGPRRPQHF,TGTGCCAGCAGCTTGGCCAGGATTCGGGGCCCGAGGAGGCCCCAGCATTTT
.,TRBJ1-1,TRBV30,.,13,CAWSVNQGSEAFF,TGTGCCTGGAGTGTAAATCAGGGCTCTGAAGCTTTCTTT
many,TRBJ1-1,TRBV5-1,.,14,CASSEGQLNTEAFF,TGCGCCAGCAGTGAAGGACAGCTGAACACTGAAGCTTTCTTT
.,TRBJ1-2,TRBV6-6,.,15,CASSYPLGGYYGYTF,TGTGCCAGCAGTTACCCCCTGGGAGGGTATTATGGCTACACCTTC
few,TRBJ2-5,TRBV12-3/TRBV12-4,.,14,CASTLGSGLKTQYF,TGTGCCAGCACCCTTGGATCGGGCTTAAAGACCCAGTACTTC
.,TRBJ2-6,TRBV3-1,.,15,CASSQDMSGANVLTF,TGTGCCAGCAGCCAAGATATGTCTGGGGCCAACGTCCTGACTTTC
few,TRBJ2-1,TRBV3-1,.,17,CASSSRRLARGINEQFF,TGTGCCAGCAGCTCCAGGAGGCTAGCCCGGGGGATCAATGAGCAGTTCTTC
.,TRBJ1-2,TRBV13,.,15,CASTPWGREGDGYTF,TGTGCCAGCACCCCATGGGGCCGAGAGGGGGATGGCTACACCTTC
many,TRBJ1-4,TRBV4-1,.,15,CASSQDGGVNQKLFF,TGCGCCAGCAGCCAAGATGGTGGGGTGAATCAAAAACTGTTTTTT
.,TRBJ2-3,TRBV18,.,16,CASSSKRATSTDTQYF,TGTGCCAGCTCATCCAAGCGGGCCACCAGCACAGATACGCAGTATTTT
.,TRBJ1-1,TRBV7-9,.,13,CASSPLGNFEAFF,TGTGCCAGCAGTCCCCTCGGGAACTTTGAAGCTTTCTTT
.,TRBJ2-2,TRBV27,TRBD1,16,CASSSPWTGGPGELFF,TGTGCCAGCAGTTCCCCTTGGACAGGGGGCCCCGGGGAGCTGTTTTTT
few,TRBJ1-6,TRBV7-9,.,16,CASSPLLGRGGSPLHF,TGTGCCAGCAGCCCCCTTCTGGGCAGGGGAGGTTCACCCCTCCACTTT
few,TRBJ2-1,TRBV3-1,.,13,CASSQDRTLEQFF,TGTGCCAGCAGCCAAGATAGGACTCTTGAGCAGTTCTTC
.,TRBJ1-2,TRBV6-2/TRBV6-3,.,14,CASLQGPTIEGYTF,TGTGCCAGTCTCCAGGGACCGACCATTGAGGGCTACACCTTC
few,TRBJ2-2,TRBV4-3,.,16,CASSQDGQSRGGELFF,TGCGCCAGCAGCCAAGACGGACAGAGTAGGGGGGGGGAGCTGTTTTTT
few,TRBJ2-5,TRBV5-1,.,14,CASSTGQRQETQYF,TGCGCCAGCAGCACGGGACAAAGACAAGAGACCCAGTACTTC
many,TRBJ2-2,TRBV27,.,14,CASSLSFAAGELFF,TGTGCCAGCAGTTTAAGTTTCGCCGCCGGGGAGCTGTTTTTT
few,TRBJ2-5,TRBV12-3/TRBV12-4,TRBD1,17,CASSLPGTGDFGETQYF,TGTGCCAGCAGTTTACCCGGGACAGGAGATTTTGGGGAGACCCAGTACTTC
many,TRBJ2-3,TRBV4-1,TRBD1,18,CASSPRQGRGYSTDTQYF,TGCGCCAGCAGCCCCCGACAGGGTAGGGGATATAGCACAGATACGCAGTATTTT
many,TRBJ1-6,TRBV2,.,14,CASQADESNSPLHF,TGTGCCAGCCAGGCGGACGAATCCAATTCACCCCTCCACTTT
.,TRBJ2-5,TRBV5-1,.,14,CASTPNAGLETQYF,TGCGCCAGCACCCCGAACGCAGGGTTGGAGACCCAGTACTTC
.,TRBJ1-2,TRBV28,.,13,CASSSENPYGYTF,TGTGCCAGCAGTTCGGAGAATCCGTATGGCTACACCTTC
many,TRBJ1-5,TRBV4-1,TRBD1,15,CASSQGGQAGEPQHF,TGCGCCAGCAGCCAAGGGGGACAGGCCGGGGAGCCCCAGCATTTT